This record looks at one T cell receptor (beta chain) sequence and its context. The sample originates from a study of blood T cell repertoires in COVID-19. The CDR3 totals 11 residues. Trimming removed 5 bases from V and 4 bases from J, with 5 bases in between. Germline CDR1 is LNHDA and CDR2 is SQIVND (reference sequence). As processed by the authors: Reference gene primer amplification gave estimated nucleated cell counts. Libraries were prepared by immunoSEQ multiplex PCR; TCRdb keeps only in-frame clonotypes and omits some of them. Clone size and V and J calls were adopted from that table, with D and trimming inferred from the DNA. The sample contains about 86,000 clones, over 80% of which appear only once.

Sequenced material: peripheral blood. The rearrangement uses TRBV19 and TRBJ1-2; D gene ambiguous. The source is a man in his forties or fifties with acute or convalescent COVID-19. The CDR3 DNA reads as TGTGCCAGTAGTGCGGGCTATGGCTACACCTTC. It specifies CASSAGYGYTF.